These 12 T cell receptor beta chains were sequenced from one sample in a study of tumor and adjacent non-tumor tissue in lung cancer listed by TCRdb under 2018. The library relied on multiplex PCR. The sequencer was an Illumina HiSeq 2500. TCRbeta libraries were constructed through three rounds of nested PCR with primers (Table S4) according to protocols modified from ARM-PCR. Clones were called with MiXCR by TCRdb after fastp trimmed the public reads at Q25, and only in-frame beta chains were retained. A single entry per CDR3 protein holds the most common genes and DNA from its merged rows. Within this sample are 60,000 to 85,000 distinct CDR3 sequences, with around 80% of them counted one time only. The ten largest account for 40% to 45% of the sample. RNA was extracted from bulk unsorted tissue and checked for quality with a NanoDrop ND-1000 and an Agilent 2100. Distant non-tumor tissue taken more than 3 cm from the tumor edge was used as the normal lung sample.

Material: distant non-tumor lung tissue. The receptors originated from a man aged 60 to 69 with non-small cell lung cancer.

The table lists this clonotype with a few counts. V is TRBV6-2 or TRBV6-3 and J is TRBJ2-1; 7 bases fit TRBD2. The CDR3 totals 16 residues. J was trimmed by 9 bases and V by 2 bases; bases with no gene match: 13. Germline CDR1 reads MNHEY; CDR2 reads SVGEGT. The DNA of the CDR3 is TGTGCCAGCAGTTACAATATACGCGGGAGTTTCCCTGAGCAGTTCTTC. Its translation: CASSYNIRGSFPEQFF.

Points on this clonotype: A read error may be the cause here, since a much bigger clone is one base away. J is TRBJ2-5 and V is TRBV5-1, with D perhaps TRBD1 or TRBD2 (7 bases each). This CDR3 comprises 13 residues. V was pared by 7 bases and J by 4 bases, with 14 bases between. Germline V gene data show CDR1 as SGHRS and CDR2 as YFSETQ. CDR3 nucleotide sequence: TGCGCCAGCGGGGAGGGGGCCCGAGAGACCCAGTACTTC. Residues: CASGEGARETQYF.

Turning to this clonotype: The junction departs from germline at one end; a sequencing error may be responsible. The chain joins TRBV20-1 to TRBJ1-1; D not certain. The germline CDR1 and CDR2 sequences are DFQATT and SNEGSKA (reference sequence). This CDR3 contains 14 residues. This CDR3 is CSTRQVGSYTEAFF. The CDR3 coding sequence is TGCAGTACTAGGCAGGTCGGTTCATACACCGAAGCTTTCTTT.

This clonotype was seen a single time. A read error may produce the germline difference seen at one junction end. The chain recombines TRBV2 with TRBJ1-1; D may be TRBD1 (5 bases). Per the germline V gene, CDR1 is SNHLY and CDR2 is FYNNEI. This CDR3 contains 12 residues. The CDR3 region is CVSSQGNTEAFF. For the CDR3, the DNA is TGTGTCAGTAGCCAGGGTAACACTGAAGCCTTCTTT.

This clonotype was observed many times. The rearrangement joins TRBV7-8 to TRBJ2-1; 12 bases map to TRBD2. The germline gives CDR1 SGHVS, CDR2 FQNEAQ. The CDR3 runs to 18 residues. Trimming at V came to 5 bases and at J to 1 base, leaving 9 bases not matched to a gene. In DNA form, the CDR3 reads TGTGCCAGCAGCCCGGCGACTAGCGGGAGAATTTCCTACAATGAGCAGTTCTTC. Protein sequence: CASSPATSGRISYNEQFF.

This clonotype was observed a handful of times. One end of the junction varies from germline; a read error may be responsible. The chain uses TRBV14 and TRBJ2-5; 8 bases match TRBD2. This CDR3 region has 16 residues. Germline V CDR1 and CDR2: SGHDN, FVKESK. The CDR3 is CASSLWTSWRQVTQYF. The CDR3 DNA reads TGTGCCAGCAGCCTCTGGACTAGCTGGAGGCAAGTGACCCAGTACTTC.

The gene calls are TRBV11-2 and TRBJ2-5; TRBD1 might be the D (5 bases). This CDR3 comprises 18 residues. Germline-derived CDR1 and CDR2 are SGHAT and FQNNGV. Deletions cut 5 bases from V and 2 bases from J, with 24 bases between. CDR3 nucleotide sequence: TGTGCCAGCAGCATAGTGTCCCGGACATGGTGGCGGCAAGAGACCCAGTACTTC. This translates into CASSIVSRTWWRQETQYF. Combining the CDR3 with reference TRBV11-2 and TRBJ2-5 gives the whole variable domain EAGVAQSPRYKIIEKRQSVAFWCNPISGHATLYWYQQILGQGPKLLIQFQNNGVVDDSQLPKDRFSAERLKGVDSTLKIQPAKLEDSAVYLCASSIVSRTWWRQETQYFGPGTRLLVL.

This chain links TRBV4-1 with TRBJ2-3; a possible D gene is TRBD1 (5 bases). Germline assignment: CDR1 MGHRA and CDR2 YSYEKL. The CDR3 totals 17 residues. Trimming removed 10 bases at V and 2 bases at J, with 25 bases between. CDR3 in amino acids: CATSQDTGQDITDTQYF. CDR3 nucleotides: TGCGCCACTAGTCAAGATACGGGCCAGGACATCACAGATACGCAGTATTTT.

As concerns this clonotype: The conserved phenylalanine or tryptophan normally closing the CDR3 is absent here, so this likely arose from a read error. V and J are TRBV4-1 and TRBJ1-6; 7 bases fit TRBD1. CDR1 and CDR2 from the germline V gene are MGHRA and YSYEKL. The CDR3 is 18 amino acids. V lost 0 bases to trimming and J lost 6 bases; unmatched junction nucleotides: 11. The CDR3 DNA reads TGCGCCAGCAGCCAAGATTCGACAGGGAGCTCACCTAATTCACCCCTCCACCTT. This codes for CASSQDSTGSSPNSPLHL.

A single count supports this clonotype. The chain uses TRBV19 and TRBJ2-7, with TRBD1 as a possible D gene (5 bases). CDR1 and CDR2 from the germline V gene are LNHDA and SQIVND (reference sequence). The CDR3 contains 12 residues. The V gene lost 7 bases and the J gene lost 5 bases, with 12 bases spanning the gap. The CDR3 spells CASTQGNNEQYF. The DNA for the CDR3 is TGTGCCAGTACCCAGGGTAACAACGAGCAGTACTTC.

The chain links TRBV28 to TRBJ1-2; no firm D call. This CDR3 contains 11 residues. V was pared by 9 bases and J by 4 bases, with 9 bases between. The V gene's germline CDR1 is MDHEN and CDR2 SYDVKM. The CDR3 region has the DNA TGTGCCAGTGGAACGATCTATGGCTACACCTTC. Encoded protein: CASGTIYGYTF.

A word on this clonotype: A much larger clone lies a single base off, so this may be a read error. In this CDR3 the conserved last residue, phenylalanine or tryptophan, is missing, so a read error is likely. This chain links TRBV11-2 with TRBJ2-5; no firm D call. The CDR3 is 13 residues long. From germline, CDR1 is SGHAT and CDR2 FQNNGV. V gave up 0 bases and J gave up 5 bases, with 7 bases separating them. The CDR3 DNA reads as TGTGCCAGCAGCTTAGAGTCTGGTGAGACCCAGTACTAC. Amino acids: CASSLESGETQYY.